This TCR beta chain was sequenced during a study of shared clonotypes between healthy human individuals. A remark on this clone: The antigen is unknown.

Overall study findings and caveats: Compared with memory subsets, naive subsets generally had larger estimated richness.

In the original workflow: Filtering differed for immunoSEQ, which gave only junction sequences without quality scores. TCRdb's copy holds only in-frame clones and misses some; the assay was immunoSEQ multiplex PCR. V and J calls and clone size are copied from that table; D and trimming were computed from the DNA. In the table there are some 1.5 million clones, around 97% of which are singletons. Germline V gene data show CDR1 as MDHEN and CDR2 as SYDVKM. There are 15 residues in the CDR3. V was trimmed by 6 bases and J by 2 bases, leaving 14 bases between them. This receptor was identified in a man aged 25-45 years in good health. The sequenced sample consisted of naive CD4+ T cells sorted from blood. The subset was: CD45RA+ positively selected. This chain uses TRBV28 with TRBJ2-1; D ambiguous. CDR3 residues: CASSPISRPYNEQFF. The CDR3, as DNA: TGTGCCAGCAGCCCGATTTCCCGACCCTACAATGAGCAGTTCTTC. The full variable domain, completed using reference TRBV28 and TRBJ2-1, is DVKVTQSSRYLVKRTGEKVFLECVQDMDHENMFWYRQDPGLGLRLIYFSYDVKMKEKGDIPEGYSVSREKKERFSLILESASTNQTSMYLCASSPISRPYNEQFFGPGTRLTVL.